These 17 T cell receptor beta chains originate from one sample sequenced in a study of cytomegalovirus exposure and HLA in healthy donors. Repertoires were generated with immunoSEQ multiplex PCR, while TCRdb's copy carries only in-frame clones and drops some. The sample holds fewer than 250,000 clones; 83% are singletons and the top ten take roughly 5.4%. Sequencing was performed on PBMCs. The receptors were gathered from a woman aged 18 to 35 in good health and CMV-seronegative.

The rearrangement links TRBV30 to TRBJ1-4, with 10 bases aligning to TRBD1. V trimming: 2 bases; J trimming: 5 bases; junction bases outside the gene matches: 8. Germline CDR1 and CDR2: GTSNPN and SVGIG (reference sequence). The CDR3 totals 16 residues. The CDR3 DNA sequence: TGTGCCTGGAGTCCGGACAGGGGGGGACCCAATGAAAAACTGTTTTTT. Protein: CAWSPDRGGPNEKLFF.

V and J are TRBV6-1 and TRBJ1-5; TRBD1 is a possible D gene (5 bases). CDR3 size: 14 residues. CDR1 and CDR2 (germline): MNHNS, SASEGT. Trimming removed 4 bases at V and 5 bases at J, with 12 bases between. Written as DNA, the CDR3 is TGTGCCAGCAGTGGACAGTTTAGGGATCAGCCCCAGCATTTT. The encoded protein is CASSGQFRDQPQHF.

The genes are TRBV5-6 and TRBJ2-7; unclear D gene. Germline lookup yields CDR1 SGHDT and CDR2 YYEEEE. This CDR3 contains 14 residues. V gave up 0 bases and J gave up 2 bases, with 9 bases separating them. For the CDR3, the DNA is TGTGCCAGCAGCTTGGCCGACGTAGCCTACGAGCAGTACTTC. Its translation is CASSLADVAYEQYF. The whole variable domain, filled in from reference TRBV5-6 and TRBJ2-7, reads DAGVTQSPTHLIKTRGQQVTLRCSPKSGHDTVSWYQQALGQGPQFIFQYYEEEERQRGNFPDRFSGHQFPNYSSELNVNALLLGDSALYLCASSLADVAYEQYFGPGTRLTVT.

The CDR3 here is CASSPLQGALDTEAFF. The CDR3 DNA is TGTGCCAGCAGTCCCCTTCAGGGGGCGCTGGACACTGAAGCTTTCTTT. The genes are TRBV27 and TRBJ1-1, with 8 bases identical to TRBD1. CDR1 and CDR2 from the germline V gene are MNHEY and SMNVEV (reference sequence). V was pared by 5 bases and J by 3 bases, with 11 bases of the junction left unmatched. This CDR3 region has 16 residues.

J is TRBJ1-4 and V is TRBV6-5, with unresolved D. Germline V gene lookup returns CDR1 MNHEY and CDR2 SVGAGI. Deletions cut 0 bases from V and 7 bases from J, with 6 bases between. This CDR3 comprises 13 residues. CDR3 DNA: TGTGCCAGCAGTTACTCTCGCCGTGAAAAACTGTTTTTT. It yields the protein CASSYSRREKLFF.

V is TRBV29-1 and J is TRBJ2-7; a weak D match, TRBD1 (6 bases). With 5 bases removed from V and 5 bases from J, the gap between germline ends came to 19 bases. In germline, CDR1 is SQVTM, CDR2 ANQGSEA. This CDR3 is built from 14 residues. The CDR3 sequence: CSVLGQLGGNEQYF. In nucleotides, the CDR3 is TGCAGCGTTCTCGGACAGTTAGGTGGTAACGAGCAGTACTTC.

The chain couples TRBV2 to TRBJ2-1; 9 nucleotides align to TRBD1. With V trimmed by 6 bases and J by 6 bases, 6 bases remained unmatched. CDR1 and CDR2 from the germline V gene are SNHLY and FYNNEI. The CDR3 totals 14 residues. In nucleotides, the CDR3 is TGTGCCAGCAGGCGGGACAGGGACCTCAATGAGCAGTTCTTC. Translation: CASRRDRDLNEQFF.

The chain combines TRBV7-9 with TRBJ1-5; possible D gene TRBD1, 5 bases. Per the germline V gene, CDR1 is SEHNR and CDR2 is FQNEAQ (reference sequence). Trimming cost V 1 base and J 0 bases, with 7 bases left between them. The CDR3 contains 15 residues. The CDR3 DNA reads TGTGCCAGCAGCTTAGGGACACATAGCAATCAGCCCCAGCATTTT. It is translated as CASSLGTHSNQPQHF.

The chain couples TRBV2 to TRBJ1-3; the D gene is possibly TRBD1 (5 bases). The germline V gene encodes CDR1 SNHLY and CDR2 FYNNEI. Deletions cut 10 bases from V and 2 bases from J, with 12 bases between. There are 13 residues in the CDR3. The CDR3 is CATMGGTGNTIYF. The CDR3 coding sequence is TGTGCCACTATGGGGGGTACTGGAAACACCATATATTTT.

J is TRBJ2-1 and V is TRBV29-1; no reliable D call. V was trimmed by 7 bases and J by 8 bases, leaving 12 bases between them. The V gene's germline CDR1 is SQVTM and CDR2 ANQGSEA. The length of the CDR3 is 11 residues. Here the CDR3 reads CSASDRDEQFF. The CDR3 coding sequence is TGCAGCGCCTCGGACCGGGATGAGCAGTTCTTC.

The chain couples TRBV5-1 to TRBJ2-1; D not resolved. This CDR3 region has 14 residues. Per germline, CDR1 SGHRS and CDR2 YFSETQ. V lost 3 bases, J lost 5 bases, and 12 bases lay in between. The CDR3 here is CASSSGPVNNEQFF. The CDR3 coding sequence is TGCGCCAGCAGCTCCGGACCCGTAAACAATGAGCAGTTCTTC.

The chain couples TRBV28 to TRBJ1-4; D is ambiguous. This CDR3 is built from 13 residues. Looked up from germline, CDR1 is MDHEN and CDR2 is SYDVKM. Trimming removed 6 bases from V and 0 bases from J, with 5 bases in between. The CDR3 region has the DNA TGTGCCAGCAGAGAGACAACTAATGAAAAACTGTTTTTT. Translated: CASRETTNEKLFF.

J is TRBJ2-2 and V is TRBV30; D possibly corresponds to TRBD2 (6 bases). Germline-derived CDR1 and CDR2 are GTSNPN and SVGIG (reference sequence). V lost 4 bases and J lost 3, with 12 bases in between. CDR3 length: 14 residues. The CDR3 loop is CAWNLAEYTGELFF. Here the CDR3 DNA reads TGTGCCTGGAACTTAGCGGAGTACACCGGGGAGCTGTTTTTT.

This chain uses TRBV6-1 with TRBJ1-1; the match to TRBD1 covers 7 bases. This CDR3 comprises 13 residues. CDR1 and CDR2 (germline): MNHNS, SASEGT. Unmatched junction bases numbered 5, after V lost 6 bases and J lost 4 bases. Written as DNA, the CDR3 is TGTGCCAGCAGAGTTACAGGGGCCACTGAAGCTTTCTTT. It encodes CASRVTGATEAFF.

This clone appeared many times. The chain carries TRBV10-3 and TRBJ1-1; the D gene is possibly TRBD1 (5 bases). With 8 bases removed from V and 3 bases from J, the gap between germline ends came to 16 bases. The V gene's germline CDR1 is ENHRY and CDR2 SYGVKD. The CDR3 contains 14 residues. CDR3 sequence reads: CAIRRGIEDTEAFF. In nucleotides, the CDR3 is TGTGCCATCCGGAGGGGCATTGAGGACACTGAAGCTTTCTTT.

This clone was detected only once. The chain couples TRBV30 to TRBJ2-7; TRBD1 matches 7 bases. J lost 5 bases, V lost 5 bases, and 6 bases had no gene match. Looked up from germline, CDR1 is GTSNPN and CDR2 is SVGIG (reference sequence). This CDR3 comprises 12 residues. CDR3 sequence: CAWDREGHEQYF. The DNA for the CDR3 is TGTGCCTGGGACAGGGAAGGTCACGAGCAGTACTTC.

This clone was picked up many times. V gene TRBV5-6 combines with J gene TRBJ2-5; unclear D gene. Germline V gene data show CDR1 as SGHDT and CDR2 as YYEEEE. CDR3 length: 13 residues. Trimming removed 0 bases from V and 5 bases from J, with 8 bases in between. The CDR3 nucleotides are TGTGCCAGCAGCTTGGGGTCCACGGAGACCCAGTACTTC. Amino acid sequence: CASSLGSTETQYF.